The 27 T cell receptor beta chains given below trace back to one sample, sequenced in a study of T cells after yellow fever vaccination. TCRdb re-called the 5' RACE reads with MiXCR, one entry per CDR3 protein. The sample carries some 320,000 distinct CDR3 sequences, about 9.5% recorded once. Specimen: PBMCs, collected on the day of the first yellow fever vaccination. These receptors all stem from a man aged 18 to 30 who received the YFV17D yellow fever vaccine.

The CDR3: CASSLLYEQYF. CDR3 DNA sequence: TGTGCCAGCAGTTTGCTCTACGAGCAGTACTTC. The rearrangement uses TRBV12-3 or TRBV12-4 and TRBJ2-7; D gene uncertain. The V end was cut by 3 bases, the J end by 3 bases, with 3 bases between. The CDR3 contains 11 residues.

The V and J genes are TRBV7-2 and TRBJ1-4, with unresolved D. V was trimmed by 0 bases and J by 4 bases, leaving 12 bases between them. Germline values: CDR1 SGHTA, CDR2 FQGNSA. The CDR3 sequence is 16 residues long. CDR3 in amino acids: CASSLAGSGYNEKLFF. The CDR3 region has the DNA TGTGCCAGCAGCTTAGCGGGGTCAGGATATAATGAAAAACTGTTTTTT.

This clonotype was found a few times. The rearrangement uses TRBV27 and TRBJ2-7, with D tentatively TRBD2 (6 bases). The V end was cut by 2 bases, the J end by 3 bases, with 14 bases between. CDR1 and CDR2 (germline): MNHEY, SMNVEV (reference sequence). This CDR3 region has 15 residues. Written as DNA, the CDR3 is TGTGCCAGCAGTTTACACGGGGGTCTAAACTACGAGCAGTACTTC. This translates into CASSLHGGLNYEQYF.

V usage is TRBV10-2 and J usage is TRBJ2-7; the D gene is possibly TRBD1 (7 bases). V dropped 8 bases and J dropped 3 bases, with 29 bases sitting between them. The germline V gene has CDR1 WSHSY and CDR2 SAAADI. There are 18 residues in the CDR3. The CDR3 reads CASHNGGAGGRYRYEQYF. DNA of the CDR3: TGCGCCAGCCATAACGGCGGGGCAGGGGGACGTTATCGCTACGAGCAGTACTTC.

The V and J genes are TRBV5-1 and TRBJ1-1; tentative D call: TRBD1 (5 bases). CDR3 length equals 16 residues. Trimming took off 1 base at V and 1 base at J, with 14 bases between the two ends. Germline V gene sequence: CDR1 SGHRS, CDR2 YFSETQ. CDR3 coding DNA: TGCGCCAGCAGCTTGCCGACTTCTGGGGCGAACACTGAAGCTTTCTTT. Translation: CASSLPTSGANTEAFF.

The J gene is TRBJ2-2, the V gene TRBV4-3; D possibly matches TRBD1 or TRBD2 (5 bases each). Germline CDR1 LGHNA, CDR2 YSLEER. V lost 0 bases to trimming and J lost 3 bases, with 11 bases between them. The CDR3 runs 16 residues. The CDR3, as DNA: TGCGCCAGCAGCCAAGAATGGGGGACCTACACCGGGGAGCTGTTTTTT. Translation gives CASSQEWGTYTGELFF.

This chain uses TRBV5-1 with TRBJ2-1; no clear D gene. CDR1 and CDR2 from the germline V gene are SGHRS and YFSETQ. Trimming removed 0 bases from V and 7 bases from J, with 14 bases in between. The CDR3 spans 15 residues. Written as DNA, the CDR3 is TGCGCCAGCAGCTTGGTTGGGCTAGATAGTAATGAGCAGTTCTTC. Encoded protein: CASSLVGLDSNEQFF.

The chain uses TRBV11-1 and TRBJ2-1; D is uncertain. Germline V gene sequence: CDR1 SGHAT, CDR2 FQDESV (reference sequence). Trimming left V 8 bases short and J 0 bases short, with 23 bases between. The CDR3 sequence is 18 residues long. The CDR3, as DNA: TGTGCCAGCCCCTTCCCAGGTCACAACAACAGCTCCTACAATGAGCAGTTCTTC. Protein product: CASPFPGHNNSSYNEQFF.

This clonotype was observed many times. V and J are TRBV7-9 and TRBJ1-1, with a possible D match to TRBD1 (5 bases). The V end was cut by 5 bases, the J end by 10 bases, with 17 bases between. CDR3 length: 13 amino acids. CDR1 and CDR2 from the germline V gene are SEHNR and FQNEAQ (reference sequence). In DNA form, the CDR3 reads TGTGCCAGCAGCGCTAGGAGGGACGGAGCAGCTTTCTTT. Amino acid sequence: CASSARRDGAAFF.

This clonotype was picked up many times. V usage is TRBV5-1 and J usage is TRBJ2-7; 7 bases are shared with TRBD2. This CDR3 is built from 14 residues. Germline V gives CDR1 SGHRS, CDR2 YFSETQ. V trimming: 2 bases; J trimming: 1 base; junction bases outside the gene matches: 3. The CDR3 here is CASSFAGVSYEQYF. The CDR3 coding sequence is TGCGCCAGCAGCTTCGCGGGGGTTTCCTACGAGCAGTACTTC.

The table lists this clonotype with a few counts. CDR3 in DNA: TGTGCCAGCTCAGACAGGGTCACAGATACGCAGTATTTT. This encodes CASSDRVTDTQYF. The V gene is TRBV18, the J gene TRBJ2-3, with 7 nucleotides matching TRBD1. Germline values: CDR1 KGHSH, CDR2 LQKENI. The CDR3 length is 13 residues. J lost 2 bases, V lost 5 bases, and 1 base had no gene match.

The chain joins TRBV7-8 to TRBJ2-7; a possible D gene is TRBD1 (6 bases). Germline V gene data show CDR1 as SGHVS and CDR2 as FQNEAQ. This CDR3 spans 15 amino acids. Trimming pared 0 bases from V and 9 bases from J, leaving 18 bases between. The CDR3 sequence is CASSLASRTEALQYV. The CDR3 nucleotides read TGTGCCAGCAGCTTAGCGTCCAGGACAGAGGCTCTGCAGTACGTC.

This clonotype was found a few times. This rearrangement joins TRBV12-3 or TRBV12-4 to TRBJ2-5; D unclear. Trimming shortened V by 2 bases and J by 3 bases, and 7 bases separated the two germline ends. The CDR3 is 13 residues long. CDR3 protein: CASSLSSEETQYF. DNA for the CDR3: TGTGCCAGCAGTTTATCAAGCGAAGAGACCCAGTACTTC.

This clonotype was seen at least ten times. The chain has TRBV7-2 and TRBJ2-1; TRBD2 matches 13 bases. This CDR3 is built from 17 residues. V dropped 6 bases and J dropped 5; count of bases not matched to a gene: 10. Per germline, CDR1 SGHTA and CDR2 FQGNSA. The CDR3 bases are TGTGCCAGCAGGCTTGGTACTAGCGGGGGGGCCCACAATGAGCAGTTCTTC. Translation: CASRLGTSGGAHNEQFF.

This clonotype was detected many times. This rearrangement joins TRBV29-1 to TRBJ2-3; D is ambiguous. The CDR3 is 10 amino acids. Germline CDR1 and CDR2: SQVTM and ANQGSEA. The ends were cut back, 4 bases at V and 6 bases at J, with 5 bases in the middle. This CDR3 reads CSVGDDTQYF. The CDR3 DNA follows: TGCAGCGTTGGCGACGATACGCAGTATTTT.

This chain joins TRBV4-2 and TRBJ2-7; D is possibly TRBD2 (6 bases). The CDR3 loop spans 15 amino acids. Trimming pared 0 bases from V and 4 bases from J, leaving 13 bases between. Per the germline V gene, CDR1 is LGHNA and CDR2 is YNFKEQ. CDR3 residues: CASSQEHGGSYEQYF. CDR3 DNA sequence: TGTGCCAGCAGCCAAGAACATGGGGGGTCATACGAGCAGTACTTC.

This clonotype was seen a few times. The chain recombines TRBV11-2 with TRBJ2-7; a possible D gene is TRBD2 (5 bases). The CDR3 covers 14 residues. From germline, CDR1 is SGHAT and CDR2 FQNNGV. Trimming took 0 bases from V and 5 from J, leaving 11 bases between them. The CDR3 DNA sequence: TGTGCCAGCAGCTTAGAATCGGGGATCAACGAGCAGTACGTC. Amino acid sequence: CASSLESGINEQYV.

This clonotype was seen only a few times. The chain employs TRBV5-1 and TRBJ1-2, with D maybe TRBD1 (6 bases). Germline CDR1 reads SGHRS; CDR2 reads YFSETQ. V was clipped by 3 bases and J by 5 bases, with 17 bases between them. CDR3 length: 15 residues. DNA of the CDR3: TGCGCCAGCAGCTGGGGGCGAGGGGCCGAGTATGGCTACACCTTC. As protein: CASSWGRGAEYGYTF.

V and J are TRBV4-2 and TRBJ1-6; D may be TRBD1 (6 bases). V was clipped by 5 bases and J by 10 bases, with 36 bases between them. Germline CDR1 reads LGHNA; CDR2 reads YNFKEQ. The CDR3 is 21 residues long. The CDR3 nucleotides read TGTGCCAGCAGCAGGACCCCGACCGCGGACAGTGGGGTGGTGGATATCTCACCCCTCCACTTT. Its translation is CASSRTPTADSGVVDISPLHF.

As DNA, the CDR3 is TGTGCCAGCAGTTACTCCGCGGGGGGGCCCGCAAATGAGCAGTTCTTC. Translation gives CASSYSAGGPANEQFF. V and J are TRBV6-5 and TRBJ2-1; 9 nucleotides agree with TRBD2. In germline, CDR1 is MNHEY, CDR2 SVGAGI. This CDR3 region has 16 residues. V lost 0 bases, J lost 7 bases, and 7 bases stayed unmatched.

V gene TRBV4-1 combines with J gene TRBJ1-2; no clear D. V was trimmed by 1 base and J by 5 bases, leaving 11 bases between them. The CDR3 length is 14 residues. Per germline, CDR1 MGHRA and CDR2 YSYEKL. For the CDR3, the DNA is TGCGCCAGCAGCCAAGGGGAACGGATATATGGCTACACCTTC. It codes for CASSQGERIYGYTF.

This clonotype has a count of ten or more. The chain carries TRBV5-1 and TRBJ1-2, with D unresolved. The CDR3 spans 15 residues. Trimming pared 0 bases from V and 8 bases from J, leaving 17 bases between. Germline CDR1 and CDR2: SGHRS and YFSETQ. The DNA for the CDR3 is TGCGCCAGCAGCTTGGGACATCTCTCTCTTAGAGGCTACACCTTC. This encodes CASSLGHLSLRGYTF.

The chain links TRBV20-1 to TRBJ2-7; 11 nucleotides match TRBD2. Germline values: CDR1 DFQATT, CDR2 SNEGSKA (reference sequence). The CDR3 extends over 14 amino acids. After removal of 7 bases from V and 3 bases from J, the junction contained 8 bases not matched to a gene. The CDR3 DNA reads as TGCAGTGGTCAACCGGGACTAGCGGACTACGAGCAGTACTTC. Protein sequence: CSGQPGLADYEQYF.

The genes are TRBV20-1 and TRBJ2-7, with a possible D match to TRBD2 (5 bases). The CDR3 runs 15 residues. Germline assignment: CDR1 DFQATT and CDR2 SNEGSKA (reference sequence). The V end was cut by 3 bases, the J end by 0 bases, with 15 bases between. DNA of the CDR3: TGCAGTGCTAGGCTTTACCGGGAAGGCTCCTACGAGCAGTACTTC. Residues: CSARLYREGSYEQYF.

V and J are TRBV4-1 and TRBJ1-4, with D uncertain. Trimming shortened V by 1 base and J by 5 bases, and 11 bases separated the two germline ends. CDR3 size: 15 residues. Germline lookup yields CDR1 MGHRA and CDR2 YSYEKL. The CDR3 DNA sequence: TGCGCCAGCAGCCAAGTCGGCCAGTCAAATGAAAAACTGTTTTTT. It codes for CASSQVGQSNEKLFF.

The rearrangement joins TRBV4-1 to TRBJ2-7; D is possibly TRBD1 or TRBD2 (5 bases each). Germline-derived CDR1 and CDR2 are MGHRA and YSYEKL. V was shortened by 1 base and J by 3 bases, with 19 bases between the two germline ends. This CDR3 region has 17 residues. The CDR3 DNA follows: TGCGCCAGCAGCCAAGGGGACGGCCGCCAAGGGCTCTACGAGCAGTACGTC. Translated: CASSQGDGRQGLYEQYV.

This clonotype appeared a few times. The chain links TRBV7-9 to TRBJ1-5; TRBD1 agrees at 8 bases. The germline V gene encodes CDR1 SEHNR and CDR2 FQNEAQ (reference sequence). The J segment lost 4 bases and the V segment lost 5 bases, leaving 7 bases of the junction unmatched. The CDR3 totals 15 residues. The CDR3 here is CASSRTTGGNQPQHF. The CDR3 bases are TGTGCCAGCAGCCGTACTACAGGGGGAAATCAGCCCCAGCATTTT. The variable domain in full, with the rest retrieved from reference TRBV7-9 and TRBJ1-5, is DTGVSQNPRHKITKRGQNVTFRCDPISEHNRLYWYRQTLGQGPEFLTYFQNEAQLEKSRLLSDRFSAERPKGSFSTLEIQRTEQGDSAMYLCASSRTTGGNQPQHFGDGTRLSIL.